This TCR beta chain was found in a study of T cells in Graves' hyperthyroidism and ophthalmopathy. What was amplified from RNA transcripts were TCR beta CDR3 regions. In the first-round RT-PCR of the TCR CDR3, the HTBI primer set was used. TCRdb analysed the multiplex PCR reads with MiXCR anew, one entry per CDR3 protein. The sample has fewer than 650,000 distinct CDR3 sequences, 12% to 15% seen once; the top ten hold approximately 13%. The germline V gene encodes CDR1 WNHNN and CDR2 SYGVQD (reference sequence). The CDR3 length is 16 residues. V was pared by 0 bases and J by 2 bases, with 12 bases between.

This clonotype was sampled from a woman between 35 and 50 years old with Graves' hyperthyroidism. Sequencing was done on a sample of blood. The J gene is TRBJ2-3, the V gene TRBV10-1; possibly TRBD2 for D (6 bases). CDR3 nucleotides: TGCGCCAGCAGTGAGTCTACTAGCTTTGACACAGATACGCAGTATTTT. It encodes CASSESTSFDTDTQYF.